One and the same sample provided the 17 T cell receptor beta chains below, sequenced in a study of identical twins (TCRdb year 2016). Libraries came from 5' RACE. Sequencer: Illumina HiSeq 2000. Clones were called with MiXCR by TCRdb after fastp trimmed the public reads at Q25, and only in-frame beta chains were retained. A single entry per CDR3 protein holds the most common genes and DNA from its merged rows. In this sample the table shows about 300,000 distinct CDR3 sequences, 9% to 15% of which occur a single time. The ten biggest clones cover around 6.9% of the sample. These same records also appear under a second study, on yellow fever vaccine responses in identical twins.

The sample consisted of CD8+ T cells sorted from blood. The receptor set was obtained from a woman under 30 in good health.

This clonotype was found many times. The chain employs TRBV7-6 and TRBJ2-2; 8 bases line up with TRBD2. The V and J ends lost 4 bases and 6 bases, in that order; junction bases with no gene match: 10. Germline lookup yields CDR1 SGHVS and CDR2 FNYEAQ. CDR3 size: 16 residues. In DNA form, the CDR3 reads TGTGCCAGCAGCTCTAAAGCGGGAGTAAGTCCCGGGGAGCTGTTTTTT. Amino acid sequence: CASSSKAGVSPGELFF.

This chain links TRBV5-1 with TRBJ2-3; 7 bases fit TRBD2. The J segment lost 1 base and the V segment lost 4 bases, leaving 12 bases of the junction unmatched. This CDR3 region has 17 residues. The germline gives CDR1 SGHRS, CDR2 YFSETQ. The CDR3 nucleotides read TGCGCCAGCAGCCGAAAAAACAGCGGGGTAGGCACAGATACGCAGTATTTT. Its translation is CASSRKNSGVGTDTQYF.

The chain links TRBV7-8 to TRBJ1-3, with D tentatively TRBD1 (5 bases). Trimming pared 5 bases from V and 2 bases from J, leaving 10 bases between. The CDR3 spans 14 residues. Germline V CDR1 and CDR2: SGHVS, FQNEAQ. CDR3 nucleotides: TGTGCCAGCAGCGGGACTTCCCCTGGAAACACCATATATTTT. Amino acid sequence: CASSGTSPGNTIYF. Using reference TRBV7-8 and TRBJ1-3 for the parts outside the CDR3, the full variable domain is GAGVSQSPRYKVAKRGQDVALRCDPISGHVSLFWYQQALGQGPEFLTYFQNEAQLDKSGLPSDRFFAERPEGSVSTLKIQRTQQEDSAVYLCASSGTSPGNTIYFGEGSWLTVV.

In this sample, this clonotype turned up a few times. This chain connects TRBV2 to TRBJ2-2; D gene unclear. Germline V gene lookup returns CDR1 SNHLY and CDR2 FYNNEI. CDR3 length: 15 amino acids. The V gene lost 2 bases and the J gene lost 2 bases, with 9 bases spanning the gap. This chain's CDR3 is CASSEIGSNTGELFF. The CDR3 nucleotides read TGTGCCAGCAGTGAAATAGGTAGTAACACCGGGGAGCTGTTTTTT. Combining the CDR3 with reference TRBV2 and TRBJ2-2 gives the whole variable domain EPEVTQTPSHQVTQMGQEVILRCVPISNHLYFYWYRQILGQKVEFLVSFYNNEISEKSEIFDDQFSVERPDGSNFTLKIRSTKLEDSAMYFCASSEIGSNTGELFFGEGSRLTVL.

This clonotype was picked up many times. The chain joins TRBV4-2 to TRBJ1-4; 9 bases are a match to TRBD1. The CDR3 runs 16 residues. With 4 bases clipped from V and 8 bases from J, the junction kept 11 bases outside the gene matches. Germline CDR1 reads LGHNA; CDR2 reads YNFKEQ. The CDR3 sequence is CASSRNLGQGDEKLFF. CDR3 DNA: TGTGCCAGCAGCCGAAACCTGGGACAGGGTGACGAAAAACTGTTTTTT.

This clonotype was seen only a few times. The CDR3 sequence: CASSIADSSYYNEQFF. The CDR3, as DNA: TGCGCCAGCAGTATCGCCGACAGCTCCTACTACAATGAGCAGTTCTTC. V is TRBV5-1 and J is TRBJ2-1; D perhaps matches TRBD1 (5 bases). V was clipped by 5 bases and J by 3 bases, with 18 bases between them. CDR1 is SGHRS, CDR2 YFSETQ, per germline. The CDR3 is made up of 16 amino acids. The variable domain in full, with the rest retrieved from reference TRBV5-1 and TRBJ2-1, is KAGVTQTPRYLIKTRGQQVTLSCSPISGHRSVSWYQQTPGQGLQFLFEYFSETQRNKGNFPGRFSGRQFSNSRSEMNVSTLELGDSALYLCASSIADSSYYNEQFFGPGTRLTVL.

This clonotype was counted many times. V and J are TRBV3-1 and TRBJ2-1; 7 bases are shared with TRBD2. The CDR3 contains 15 residues. Germline assignment: CDR1 LGHDT and CDR2 YNNKEL (reference sequence). J lost 13 bases, V lost 0 bases, and 12 bases had no gene match. The CDR3 spells CASSQERGMDWEQFF. DNA for the CDR3: TGTGCCAGCAGCCAAGAGCGGGGGATGGACTGGGAACAGTTCTTC.

The genes are TRBV19 and TRBJ1-1, with D tentatively TRBD1 (6 bases). Germline V gene sequence: CDR1 LNHDA, CDR2 SQIVND (reference sequence). CDR3 length: 13 amino acids. V lost 9 bases and J lost 10, with 21 bases in between. This CDR3 reads CASCIGGGATAFF. CDR3 nucleotides: TGTGCCAGCTGTATCGGTGGGGGCGCGACAGCTTTCTTT.

The V call is TRBV7-9, the J call TRBJ1-2; weak D call: TRBD1 (6 bases). V was clipped by 3 bases and J by 6 bases, with 8 bases between them. There are 12 residues in the CDR3. Germline-derived CDR1 and CDR2 are SEHNR and FQNEAQ (reference sequence). The CDR3 DNA is TGTGCCAGCAGCTTGGGGGGGCATGGCTACACCTTC. As protein: CASSLGGHGYTF.

This clonotype was seen repeatedly, ten times or more. The V gene is TRBV3-1, the J gene TRBJ1-2; 11 nucleotides align to TRBD1. Germline values: CDR1 LGHDT, CDR2 YNNKEL (reference sequence). The CDR3 is 17 amino acids. After removal of 3 bases from V and 5 bases from J, the junction contained 11 bases not matched to a gene. The CDR3 sequence is CASSHKIVGQGAYGYTF. The DNA of the CDR3 is TGTGCCAGCAGCCACAAGATTGTAGGACAGGGGGCGTATGGCTACACCTTC.

Many counts were recorded for this clonotype. The chain links TRBV12-3 or TRBV12-4 to TRBJ2-2, with D possibly being TRBD2 (6 bases). The ends were cut back, 8 bases at V and 4 bases at J, with 14 bases in the middle. CDR3 length equals 14 residues. The CDR3 protein is CASLWAGSTGELFF. The CDR3, as DNA: TGTGCCAGCCTTTGGGCGGGGAGCACCGGGGAGCTGTTTTTT.

This chain connects TRBV7-6 to TRBJ1-5; D gene unclear. The V gene's germline CDR1 is SGHVS and CDR2 FNYEAQ. This CDR3 is 12 amino acids long. V was pared by 2 bases and J by 6 bases, with 5 bases between. This CDR3 is CASSLPGQPQHF. The CDR3 DNA sequence: TGTGCCAGCAGCTTACCTGGTCAGCCCCAGCATTTT.

This clonotype came up a few times. CDR3 DNA sequence: TGTGCCACCAGTGATTTCGCAGGGGGTCTCGATGAGCAGTTCTTC. This gives the protein CATSDFAGGLDEQFF. This sequence joins TRBV24-1 and TRBJ2-1, with 7 nucleotides matching TRBD1. CDR3 length: 15 amino acids. The germline V gene encodes CDR1 KGHDR and CDR2 SFDVKD. Trimming took 1 base from V and 8 from J; bases not matched to a gene: 7.

This clonotype occurred a few times. V usage is TRBV6-4 and J usage is TRBJ2-1; a weak D match, TRBD2 (6 bases). Germline lookup yields CDR1 MRHNA and CDR2 SNTAGT. The CDR3 extends over 14 amino acids. V shed 4 bases and J shed 2 bases, with 9 bases lying between them. CDR3 DNA: TGTGCCAGCAGTGGCGGGGAGCCCTACAATGAGCAGTTCTTC. Translated, it gives CASSGGEPYNEQFF.

The gene calls are TRBV2 and TRBJ2-3; D tentatively fits TRBD1 or TRBD2 (6 bases each). The CDR3 is 14 residues long. The V end was cut by 7 bases, the J end by 1 base, with 12 bases between. Germline CDR1 SNHLY, CDR2 FYNNEI. The CDR3 loop is CASKGERGTDTQYF. DNA for the CDR3: TGTGCCAGCAAGGGGGAGCGGGGCACAGATACGCAGTATTTT.

This clonotype was seen many times. The V and J genes are TRBV2 and TRBJ2-5; unclear D gene. Germline assignment: CDR1 SNHLY and CDR2 FYNNEI. This CDR3 spans 13 amino acids. The V end lost 3 bases, the J end lost 2 bases, and 7 bases lay between the germline ends. Here the CDR3 DNA reads TGTGCCAGCAGTGAGGCTAATCAAGAGACCCAGTACTTC. Translation: CASSEANQETQYF.

The V and J genes are TRBV6-1 and TRBJ2-1; D may match TRBD1 or TRBD2 (5 bases each). Germline loops: CDR1 MNHNS, CDR2 SASEGT. The CDR3 sequence is 13 residues long. V was pared by 7 bases and J by 5 bases, with 12 bases between. The CDR3: CASTRWDDNEQFF. CDR3 in DNA: TGTGCCAGCACGAGGTGGGACGACAATGAGCAGTTCTTC.